The sequence of this TCR beta chain was determined in a study of blood T cell repertoires in COVID-19. Germline V CDR1 and CDR2: KGHDR, SFDVKD. The V and J ends lost 3 bases and 1 base respectively, with 11 bases between them. This CDR3 region has 15 residues. Clones were read by immunoSEQ multiplex PCR, and TCRdb kept only the in-frame ones, dropping some. The table includes about 210,000 clones, approximately 89% detected once. The receptor comes from a woman aged 40 to 50 with acute or convalescent COVID-19. The sample was peripheral blood. The chain carries TRBV24-1 and TRBJ1-1; D uncertain. The CDR3 loop is CATSDPRTQNTEAFF. As DNA, the CDR3 is TGTGCCACCAGTGATCCCCGGACTCAGAACACTGAAGCTTTCTTT.